This T cell receptor beta chain was documented in a study of blood T cell repertoires in COVID-19. Study information: PBMCs, B-cell-depleted T cells, or T cells were the source of the cDNA or gDNA that made up the material.

Data came from immunoSEQ multiplex PCR; TCRdb stores just in-frame clones and leaves some out. This sample has fewer than 300,000 clones; approximately 86% occur once, and the top ten carry over 7.5%. Specimen: peripheral blood. The TCR comes from a man aged 40-55 years who had recovered from COVID-19.

The chain's CDR3 is CASSPLPDSRWEVYF. The CDR3 DNA is TGTGCCAGCAGCCCCCTCCCGGATTCGAGGTGGGAGGTGTACTTC. The V and J genes are TRBV7-6 and TRBJ2-7, with D maybe TRBD2 (6 bases). The V and J ends lost 5 bases and 12 bases respectively, with 26 bases between them. The CDR3 has 15 residues. From germline, CDR1 is SGHVS and CDR2 FNYEAQ.